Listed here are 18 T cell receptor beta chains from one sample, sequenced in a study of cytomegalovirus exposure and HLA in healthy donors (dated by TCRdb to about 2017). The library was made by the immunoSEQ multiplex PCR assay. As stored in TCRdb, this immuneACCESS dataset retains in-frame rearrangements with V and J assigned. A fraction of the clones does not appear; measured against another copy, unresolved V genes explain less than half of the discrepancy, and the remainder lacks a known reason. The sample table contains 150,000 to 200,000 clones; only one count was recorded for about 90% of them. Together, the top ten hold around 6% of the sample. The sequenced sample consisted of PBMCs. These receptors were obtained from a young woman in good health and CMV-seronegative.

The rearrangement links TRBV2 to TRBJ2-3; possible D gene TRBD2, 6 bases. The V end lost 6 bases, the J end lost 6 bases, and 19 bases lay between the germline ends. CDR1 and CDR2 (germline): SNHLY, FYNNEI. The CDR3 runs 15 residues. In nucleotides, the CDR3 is TGTGCCAGCAGGGACTACGGGACCATGAGGGATACGCAGTATTTT. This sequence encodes CASRDYGTMRDTQYF.

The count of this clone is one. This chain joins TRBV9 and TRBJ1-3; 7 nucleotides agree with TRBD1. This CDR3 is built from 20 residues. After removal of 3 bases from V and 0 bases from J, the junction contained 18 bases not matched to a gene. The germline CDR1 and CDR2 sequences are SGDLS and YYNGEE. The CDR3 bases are TGTGCCAGCAGCGAGAGAACGGACAGGACGACAGATTCCTCTGGAAACACCATATATTTT. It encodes CASSERTDRTTDSSGNTIYF.

The CDR3 region is CASSLDFSGPETQYF. CDR3 bases: TGTGCCAGCAGCTTAGATTTTTCCGGTCCTGAGACCCAGTACTTC. The chain couples TRBV7-6 to TRBJ2-5, with D unclear. V gave up 1 base and J gave up 5 bases, with 14 bases separating them. The CDR3 totals 15 residues. Germline loops: CDR1 SGHVS, CDR2 FNYEAQ. Full variable domain (outside the CDR3, taken from reference TRBV7-6 and TRBJ2-5): GAGVSQSPRYKVTKRGQDVALRCDPISGHVSLYWYRQALGQGPEFLTYFNYEAQQDKSGLPNDRFSAERPEGSISTLTIQRTEQRDSAMYRCASSLDFSGPETQYFGPGTRLLVL.

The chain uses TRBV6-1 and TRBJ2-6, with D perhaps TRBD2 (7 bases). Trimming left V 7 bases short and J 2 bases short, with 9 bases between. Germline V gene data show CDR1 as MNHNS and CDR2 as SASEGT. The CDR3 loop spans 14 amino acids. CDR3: CASKGGTGANVLTF. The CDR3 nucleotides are TGTGCCAGCAAGGGGGGGACTGGGGCCAACGTCCTGACTTTC.

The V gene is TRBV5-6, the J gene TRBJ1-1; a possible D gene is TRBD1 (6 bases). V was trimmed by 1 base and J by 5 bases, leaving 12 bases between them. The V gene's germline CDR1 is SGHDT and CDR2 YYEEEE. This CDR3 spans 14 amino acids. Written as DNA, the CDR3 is TGTGCCAGCAGCTTGAGGGGGATTCGGACTGAAGCTTTCTTT. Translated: CASSLRGIRTEAFF.

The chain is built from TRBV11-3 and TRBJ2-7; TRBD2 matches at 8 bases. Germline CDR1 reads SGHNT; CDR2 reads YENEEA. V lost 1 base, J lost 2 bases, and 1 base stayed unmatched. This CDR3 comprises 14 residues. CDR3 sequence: CASSLGAGAYEQYF. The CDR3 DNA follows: TGTGCCAGCAGCTTAGGAGCGGGGGCCTACGAGCAGTACTTC.

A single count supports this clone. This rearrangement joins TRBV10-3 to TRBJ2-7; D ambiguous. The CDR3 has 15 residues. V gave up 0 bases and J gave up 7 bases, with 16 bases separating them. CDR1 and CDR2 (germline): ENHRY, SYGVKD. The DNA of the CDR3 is TGTGCCATCAGTGAGTCGCGGCTACTGCTACGAGAGCAGTACTTC. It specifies CAISESRLLLREQYF.

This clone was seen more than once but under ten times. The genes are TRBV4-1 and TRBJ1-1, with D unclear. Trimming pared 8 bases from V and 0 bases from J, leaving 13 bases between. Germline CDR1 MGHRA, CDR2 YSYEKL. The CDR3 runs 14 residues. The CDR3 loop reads CASGPRQLNTEAFF. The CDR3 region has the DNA TGCGCCAGCGGCCCAAGACAACTGAACACTGAAGCTTTCTTT.

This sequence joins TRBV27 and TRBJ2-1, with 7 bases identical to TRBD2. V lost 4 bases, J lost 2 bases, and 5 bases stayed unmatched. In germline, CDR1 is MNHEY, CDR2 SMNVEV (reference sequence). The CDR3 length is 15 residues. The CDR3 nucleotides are TGTGCCAGCAGTTCCCAGCGGGGAGCCTACAATGAGCAGTTCTTC. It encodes CASSSQRGAYNEQFF.

The CDR3: CASSLMTPHYNEQFF. DNA of the CDR3: TGCGCCAGCAGCTTGATGACTCCACACTACAATGAGCAGTTCTTC. The chain couples TRBV5-1 to TRBJ2-1, with unresolved D. Germline CDR1 reads SGHRS; CDR2 reads YFSETQ. Deletions cut 1 base from V and 3 bases from J, with 11 bases between. The CDR3 runs to 15 residues.

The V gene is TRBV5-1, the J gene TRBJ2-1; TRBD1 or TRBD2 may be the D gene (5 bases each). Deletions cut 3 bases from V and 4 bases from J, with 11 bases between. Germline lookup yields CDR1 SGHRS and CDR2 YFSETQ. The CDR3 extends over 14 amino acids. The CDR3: CASSWQGAYNEQFF. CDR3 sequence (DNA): TGCGCCAGCAGCTGGCAGGGAGCTTACAATGAGCAGTTCTTC.

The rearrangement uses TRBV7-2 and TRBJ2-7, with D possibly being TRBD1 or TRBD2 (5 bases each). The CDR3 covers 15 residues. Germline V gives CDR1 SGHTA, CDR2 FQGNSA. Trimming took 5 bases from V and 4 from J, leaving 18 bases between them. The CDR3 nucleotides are TGTGCCAGCAGCCGTAGTGGGGGACCATTATACGAGCAGTACTTC. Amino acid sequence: CASSRSGGPLYEQYF. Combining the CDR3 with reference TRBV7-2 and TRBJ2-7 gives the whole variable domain GAGVSQSPSNKVTEKGKDVELRCDPISGHTALYWYRQSLGQGLEFLIYFQGNSAPDKSGLPSDRFSAERTGGSVSTLTIQRTQQEDSAVYLCASSRSGGPLYEQYFGPGTRLTVT.

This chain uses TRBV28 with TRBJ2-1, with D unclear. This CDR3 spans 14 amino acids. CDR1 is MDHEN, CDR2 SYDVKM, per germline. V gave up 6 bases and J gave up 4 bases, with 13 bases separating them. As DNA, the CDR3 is TGTGCCAGCAGACCAGAGGACCGGTACAATGAGCAGTTCTTC. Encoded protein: CASRPEDRYNEQFF.

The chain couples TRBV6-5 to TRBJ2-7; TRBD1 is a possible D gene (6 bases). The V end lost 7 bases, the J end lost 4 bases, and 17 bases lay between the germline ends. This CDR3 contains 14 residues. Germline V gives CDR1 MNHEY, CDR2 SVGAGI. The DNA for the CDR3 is TGTGCCAGCAAACCGGACAGTCGTGGTTACGAGCAGTACTTC. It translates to CASKPDSRGYEQYF.

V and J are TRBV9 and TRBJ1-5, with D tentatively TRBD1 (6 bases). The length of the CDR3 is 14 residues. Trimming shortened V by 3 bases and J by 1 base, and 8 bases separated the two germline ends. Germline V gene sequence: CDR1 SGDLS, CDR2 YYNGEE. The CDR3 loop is CASSEGDSNQPQHF. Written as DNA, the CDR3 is TGTGCCAGCAGCGAGGGGGACAGCAATCAGCCCCAGCATTTT.

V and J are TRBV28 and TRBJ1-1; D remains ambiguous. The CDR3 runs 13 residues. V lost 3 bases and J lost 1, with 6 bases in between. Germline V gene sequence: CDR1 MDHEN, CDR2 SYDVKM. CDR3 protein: CASSLFENTEAFF. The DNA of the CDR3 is TGTGCCAGCAGTTTGTTCGAGAACACTGAAGCTTTCTTT.

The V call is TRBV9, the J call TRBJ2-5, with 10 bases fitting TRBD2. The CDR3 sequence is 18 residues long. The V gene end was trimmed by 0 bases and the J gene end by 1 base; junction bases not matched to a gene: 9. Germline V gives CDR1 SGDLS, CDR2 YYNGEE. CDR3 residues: CASSVGLAGALAQETQYF. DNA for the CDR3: TGTGCCAGCAGCGTAGGCCTAGCGGGGGCCCTTGCCCAAGAGACCCAGTACTTC.

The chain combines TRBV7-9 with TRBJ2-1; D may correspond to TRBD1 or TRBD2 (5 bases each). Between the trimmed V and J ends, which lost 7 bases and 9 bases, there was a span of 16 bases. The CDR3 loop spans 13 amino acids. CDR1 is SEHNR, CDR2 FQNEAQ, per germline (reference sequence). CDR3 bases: TGTGCCAGCACCATAACGGGGCCACGTGAGCAGTTCTTC. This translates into CASTITGPREQFF.